The source of this T cell receptor (beta chain) is a study of blood T cell repertoires in COVID-19. TCRdb's table, derived via immunoSEQ multiplex PCR, lists solely in-frame clones and lacks some. The table records about 360,000 clones, around 84% of them present only once. This receptor was identified in a human donor in a cohort sampled during active COVID-19. Material: peripheral blood.

CDR3 sequence: CASSLPSTDTQYF. CDR3 DNA: TGTGCCAGCAGCCTACCTAGCACAGATACGCAGTATTTT. The chain is built from TRBV7-2 and TRBJ2-3; no firm D call. The V end lost 5 bases, the J end lost 0 bases, and 6 bases lay between the germline ends. The CDR3 totals 13 residues. CDR1 is SGHTA, CDR2 FQGNSA, per germline.